These 17 T cell receptor beta chains came from one sample sequenced in a study of OX40 agonist ivuxolimab in advanced cancers. Profiling relied on immunoSEQ multiplex PCR, and the TCRdb table lists in-frame clones only, not all of them. This sample carries tens of thousands of clones, 85% to 90% of them seen once, and the ten largest clones take 14%. Sample: CD4+ or CD8+ T cells sorted from blood, taken in a trial of the OX40 agonist ivuxolimab. The receptor set was obtained from an adult with an advanced solid tumor such as melanoma, head and neck, liver or kidney cancer.

This clone was counted between two and nine times. CDR3 in amino acids: CASSLILHSTEAFF. CDR3 sequence (DNA): TGTGCCAGCAGCTTAATTCTTCATTCAACTGAAGCTTTCTTT. The gene calls are TRBV7-2 and TRBJ1-1; no definite D call. CDR3 length equals 14 residues. V lost 2 bases and J 5 bases, leaving 12 bases between the germline ends. CDR1 and CDR2 (germline): SGHTA, FQGNSA. Based on the CDR3 plus reference TRBV7-2 and TRBJ1-1, the full variable domain is GAGVSQSPSNKVTEKGKDVELRCDPISGHTALYWYRQSLGQGLEFLIYFQGNSAPDKSGLPSDRFSAERTGGSVSTLTIQRTQQEDSAVYLCASSLILHSTEAFFGQGTRLTVV.

The rearrangement uses TRBV5-1 and TRBJ2-1, with 16 bases aligning to TRBD2. CDR1 is SGHRS and CDR2 is YFSETQ in the germline V gene. The V gene end was trimmed by 4 bases and the J gene end by 5 bases; junction bases not matched to a gene: 6. The CDR3 contains 17 residues. Here the CDR3 DNA reads TGCGCCAGCAGCGCGGGACTAGCGGGAGGGCAGAACAATGAGCAGTTCTTC. Its translation is CASSAGLAGGQNNEQFF. The full variable domain, rest sourced from reference TRBV5-1 and TRBJ2-1, is KAGVTQTPRYLIKTRGQQVTLSCSPISGHRSVSWYQQTPGQGLQFLFEYFSETQRNKGNFPGRFSGRQFSNSRSEMNVSTLELGDSALYLCASSAGLAGGQNNEQFFGPGTRLTVL.

This sequence joins TRBV27 and TRBJ2-7; D possibly corresponds to TRBD2 (6 bases). CDR1 is MNHEY, CDR2 SMNVEV, per germline (reference sequence). V gave up 6 bases and J gave up 6 bases, with 9 bases separating them. The CDR3 length is 11 residues. The CDR3: CASRGGFEQYF. DNA for the CDR3: TGTGCCAGCAGGGGAGGATTCGAGCAGTACTTC.

The rearrangement joins TRBV6-4 to TRBJ1-2; D remains unclear. There are 14 residues in the CDR3. V gave up 2 bases and J gave up 7 bases, with 14 bases separating them. Germline CDR1 and CDR2: MRHNA and SNTAGT. CDR3 protein: CASSDPPVSPGYTF. The CDR3 DNA follows: TGTGCCAGCAGTGACCCCCCGGTGAGTCCTGGCTACACCTTC.

The chain links TRBV6-1 to TRBJ1-1; no firm D call. The CDR3 runs to 13 residues. The ends were cut back, 2 bases at V and 1 base at J, with 5 bases in the middle. Germline V lookup: CDR1 MNHNS, CDR2 SASEGT. The CDR3 DNA follows: TGTGCCAGCAGTGAACTGGCGAACACTGAAGCTTTCTTT. This gives the protein CASSELANTEAFF.

This chain connects TRBV6-5 to TRBJ2-1; 7 bases are shared with TRBD1. After removal of 2 bases from V and 6 bases from J, the junction contained 1 base not matched to a gene. Germline CDR1 and CDR2: MNHEY and SVGAGI. The CDR3 is made up of 13 amino acids. The CDR3, as DNA: TGTGCCAGCAGTTACGCAGGGGGCAATGAGCAGTTCTTC. Translation gives CASSYAGGNEQFF.

The chain is built from TRBV2 and TRBJ2-7, with a possible D match to TRBD2 (5 bases). V was cut by 7 bases and J by 6 bases, with 13 bases left in between. The CDR3 totals 12 residues. Germline V lookup: CDR1 SNHLY, CDR2 FYNNEI. The CDR3 DNA follows: TGTGCCAGCATTGGGGAGCGATCCGAGCAGTACTTC. Translating it yields CASIGERSEQYF.

The chain uses TRBV27 and TRBJ1-2; TRBD1 agrees at 9 bases. Per germline, CDR1 MNHEY and CDR2 SMNVEV (reference sequence). Trimming took 5 bases from V and 3 from J; bases not matched to a gene: 7. The CDR3 extends over 15 amino acids. The CDR3 loop reads CASSPPGQGYYGYTF. CDR3 nucleotides: TGTGCCAGCAGTCCTCCGGGACAGGGATACTATGGCTACACCTTC.

This rearrangement joins TRBV10-1 to TRBJ1-3; no reliable D call. Germline assignment: CDR1 WNHNN and CDR2 SYGVQD (reference sequence). Trimming shortened V by 2 bases and J by 1 base, and 3 bases separated the two germline ends. The CDR3 is 13 residues long. CDR3 nucleotides: TGCGCCAGCAGTGAGACATCTGGAAACACCATATATTTT. Amino acid sequence: CASSETSGNTIYF.

This clone was seen only once. V gene TRBV2 combines with J gene TRBJ2-4, with 7 bases lining up with TRBD1. Trimming cost V 9 bases and J 5 bases; bases outside gene matches: 4. CDR3 length: 12 amino acids. Germline CDR1 reads SNHLY; CDR2 reads FYNNEI. This CDR3 reads CARRGPENIQYF. In nucleotides, the CDR3 is TGTGCCAGAAGGGGGCCTGAAAACATTCAGTACTTC.

This chain connects TRBV27 to TRBJ2-1; tentative D call: TRBD2 (7 bases). Germline V gene data show CDR1 as MNHEY and CDR2 as SMNVEV (reference sequence). This CDR3 is built from 15 residues. V was trimmed by 3 bases and J by 2 bases, leaving 11 bases between them. The CDR3 DNA reads as TGTGCCAGCAGTTTGGGGGGGCCTACCTACAATGAGCAGTTCTTC. This codes for CASSLGGPTYNEQFF.

The V call is TRBV18, the J call TRBJ2-1; maybe TRBD2 (5 bases). Looked up from germline, CDR1 is KGHSH and CDR2 is LQKENI. Between the trimmed V and J ends, which lost 6 bases and 5 bases, there was a span of 14 bases. This CDR3 has 14 residues. The CDR3, as DNA: TGTGCCAGCTCCCCGGACGGGATTGACAATGAGCAGTTCTTC. The encoded protein is CASSPDGIDNEQFF.

The J gene is TRBJ2-3, the V gene TRBV11-2; 9 bases fit TRBD2. CDR3 length equals 15 residues. CDR1 SGHAT and CDR2 FQNNGV come from the germline V gene. V shed 5 bases, J shed 5 bases, and the junction held 8 bases outside the gene matches. The CDR3 protein is CASSPSGTAGDTQYF. The CDR3 coding sequence is TGTGCCAGCAGCCCTAGCGGGACTGCTGGAGATACGCAGTATTTT.

This clone was observed a single time. This rearrangement joins TRBV7-3 to TRBJ2-1, with 9 bases aligning to TRBD1. CDR1 and CDR2 from the germline V gene are SGHTA and FQGTGA. V dropped 5 bases and J dropped 2; count of bases not matched to a gene: 7. This CDR3 contains 16 residues. CDR3 coding DNA: TGTGCCAGCAGCCGGACAGGGGTATGGGCCTACAATGAGCAGTTCTTC. It codes for CASSRTGVWAYNEQFF.

The chain joins TRBV29-1 to TRBJ2-1; 9 bases map to TRBD1. CDR3 length: 17 amino acids. Looked up from germline, CDR1 is SQVTM and CDR2 is ANQGSEA. J was trimmed by 1 base and V by 6 bases; bases with no gene match: 13. The CDR3 sequence: CSVTGTGLSGSYNEQFF. The CDR3 region has the DNA TGCAGCGTCACCGGGACAGGGCTGTCCGGTTCCTACAATGAGCAGTTCTTC.

The chain combines TRBV11-2 with TRBJ2-3; D not certain. The CDR3 spans 17 residues. Trimming left V 1 base short and J 1 base short, with 15 bases between. Germline CDR1 SGHAT, CDR2 FQNNGV. In DNA form, the CDR3 reads TGTGCCAGCAGCTTAGGGGCGCAGAGTGTGGGCACAGATACGCAGTATTTT. Its protein product is CASSLGAQSVGTDTQYF.

This clone is a singleton in its sample. The chain joins TRBV19 to TRBJ1-1; 10 bases are shared with TRBD1. The CDR3 extends over 15 amino acids. CDR1 and CDR2 (germline): LNHDA, SQIVND (reference sequence). V shed 5 bases, J shed 11 bases, and the junction held 14 bases outside the gene matches. The DNA for the CDR3 is TGTGCCAGTAGTGAGGGACCGGGACAGGGGCGTCACGCTTTCTTT. Protein product: CASSEGPGQGRHAFF. Variable domain in full (rest from reference TRBV19 and TRBJ1-1): DGGITQSPKYLFRKEGQNVTLSCEQNLNHDAMYWYRQDPGQGLRLIYYSQIVNDFQKGDIAEGYSVSREKKESFPLTVTSAQKNPTAFYLCASSEGPGQGRHAFFGQGTRLTVV.